This T cell receptor (beta chain) was observed in a study of control samples from healthy donors and cancer patients. Notes on this clone: This sample includes further DNA sequences coding for the same CDR3.

TCRdb's table, derived via immunoSEQ multiplex PCR, lists solely in-frame clones and lacks some. The sample comprises fewer than 85,000 clones, 89% of which are singletons, and approximately 7.2% rests with the top ten. The sequenced sample consisted of blood. This receptor was taken from a middle-aged man in good health.

The CDR3 protein is CSARPNTEAFF. The CDR3 DNA follows: TGCAGTGCTAGACCAAACACTGAAGCTTTCTTT. The chain couples TRBV20-1 to TRBJ1-1, with D hard to call. V lost 2 bases and J lost 2, with 3 bases in between. The CDR3 extends over 11 amino acids. The V gene's germline CDR1 is DFQATT and CDR2 SNEGSKA (reference sequence).